A few counts support the clone carrying this T cell receptor beta chain. Its antigen remains unknown. The second PCR ran about 6 to 11 cycles with a sample-barcoded 5' primer and J-beta primers. MiXCR was run by TCRdb on the 5' RACE reads, yielding one entry per CDR3 protein. The data contain over 1.5 million distinct CDR3 sequences, approximately 50% of them seen just once; the ten biggest clones take up roughly 2%. These data come from a study of blood T cells in healthy people across ages. General study results and limits: Fewer expanded clones and more diversity marked long-lived versus aged donors. Age showed a roughly linear inverse relationship with TCR beta diversity per million T cells.

Every donor contributed roughly 11 milliliters of peripheral blood by blood draw. The V end lost 5 bases, the J end lost 2 bases, and 15 bases lay between the germline ends. CDR1 and CDR2 (germline): MGHRA, YSYEKL. This CDR3 comprises 16 residues. The chain recombines TRBV4-1 with TRBJ1-4; D is possibly TRBD1 (6 bases). What was sequenced was blood. The receptor was isolated from a middle-aged woman in good health. The CDR3 reads CASSYVGGATNEKLFF. The DNA for the CDR3 is TGCGCCAGCAGCTACGTTGGGGGCGCGACTAATGAAAAACTGTTTTTT.